The 27 T cell receptor beta chains in this list originate from one sample, sequenced in a study of radiotherapy plus CTLA-4 blockade in lung cancer. Repertoires were generated with immunoSEQ multiplex PCR, while TCRdb's copy carries only in-frame clones and drops some. The table shows about 48,000 clones, with roughly 90% occurring only once. The source material was peripheral blood, sampled from a patient treated with radiotherapy plus ipilimumab. These receptors came from a human donor with non-small cell lung cancer that progressed on radiotherapy plus ipilimumab. Some clones in this sample may be carry-over from other donors' samples.

The CDR3 sequence: CASSLTGATAQYF. CDR3 coding DNA: TGTGCCAGCAGCTTGACCGGAGCGACGGCCCAGTACTTC. The chain combines TRBV9 with TRBJ2-5; unclear D gene. The germline V gene has CDR1 SGDLS and CDR2 YYNGEE. The germline V and J ends were trimmed by 4 bases and 9 bases, with 16 bases remaining between them. The CDR3 extends over 13 amino acids.

This chain links TRBV9 with TRBJ2-1, with TRBD2 as a possible D gene (6 bases). The V end was cut by 3 bases, the J end by 8 bases, with 15 bases between. The CDR3 is 14 amino acids. Germline lookup yields CDR1 SGDLS and CDR2 YYNGEE. The CDR3 loop reads CASSAALANDEQFF. CDR3 nucleotides: TGTGCCAGCAGCGCCGCACTAGCTAACGATGAGCAGTTCTTC.

V and J are TRBV14 and TRBJ2-3; possibly TRBD1 for D (6 bases). Trimming stripped 6 bases from V and 5 bases from J, with 18 bases between. Germline values: CDR1 SGHDN, CDR2 FVKESK. The CDR3 is 15 amino acids. The CDR3 sequence is CASRQTGPARDTQYF. DNA for the CDR3: TGTGCCAGCAGACAGACAGGCCCTGCCAGAGATACGCAGTATTTT.

CDR3 amino acids: CASSFAASRSSYNEQFF. The CDR3 DNA is TGTGCCAGCAGCTTTGCGGCTAGTCGGAGCTCCTACAATGAGCAGTTCTTC. The rearrangement links TRBV12-1 to TRBJ2-1; no DNA check was done on the table's D call, TRBD2. TRBV12-1 is a listed pseudogene. The CDR3 has 17 residues.

This rearrangement joins TRBV5-6 to TRBJ1-2; TRBD1 agrees at 9 bases. Trimming took 4 bases from V and 6 from J; bases not matched to a gene: 4. Per the germline V gene, CDR1 is SGHDT and CDR2 is YYEEEE. This CDR3 is built from 13 residues. Written as DNA, the CDR3 is TGTGCCAGCAGCAGGACAGGGGTGCATGGCTACACCTTC. This codes for CASSRTGVHGYTF.

The V call is TRBV6-6, the J call TRBJ2-3; D perhaps matches TRBD1 (6 bases). Trimming left V 2 bases short and J 5 bases short, with 14 bases between. Germline V gives CDR1 MNHNY, CDR2 SVGAGI (reference sequence). The CDR3 is 15 amino acids. This CDR3 reads CASSYEAGEKDTQYF. Written as DNA, the CDR3 is TGTGCCAGCAGTTACGAGGCAGGGGAAAAAGATACGCAGTATTTT.

The CDR3, as DNA: TGTGCCAGCAGCGGCGGGACCCCTGGGGAGACCCAGTACTTC. Translation gives CASSGGTPGETQYF. The V gene is TRBV5-4, the J gene TRBJ2-5; a weak D match, TRBD2 (6 bases). Germline loops: CDR1 SGHNT, CDR2 YYREEE (reference sequence). The CDR3 is 14 amino acids. V shed 4 bases and J shed 5 bases, with 15 bases lying between them.

The V call is TRBV9, the J call TRBJ2-2; weak D call: TRBD2 (6 bases). CDR1 is SGDLS and CDR2 is YYNGEE in the germline V gene. The V end was cut by 7 bases, the J end by 0 bases, with 13 bases between. The CDR3 totals 15 residues. DNA of the CDR3: TGTGCCAGCTCGCGCGGCGGGGCGAACACCGGGGAGCTGTTTTTT. Translated, it gives CASSRGGANTGELFF.

This clone is a singleton in its sample. The genes are TRBV5-6 and TRBJ1-6; D is undetermined. There are 13 residues in the CDR3. Trimming left V 1 base short and J 5 bases short, with 4 bases between. Germline V gene lookup returns CDR1 SGHDT and CDR2 YYEEEE. CDR3 in DNA: TGTGCCAGCAGCTTGACAGATAATTCACCCCTCCACTTT. Its translation: CASSLTDNSPLHF.

J is TRBJ2-5 and V is TRBV10-2, with a weak D call TRBD2 (5 bases). CDR1 is WSHSY and CDR2 is SAAADI in the germline V gene. The CDR3 has 15 amino acids. Trimming pared 7 bases from V and 1 base from J, leaving 16 bases between. As DNA, the CDR3 is TGCGCCAGCACACGGGATACATACTCCCAAGAGACCCAGTACTTC. Translation gives CASTRDTYSQETQYF.

The chain has TRBV18 and TRBJ2-7, with 9 bases matching TRBD1. Per germline, CDR1 KGHSH and CDR2 LQKENI. The V gene end was trimmed by 4 bases and the J gene end by 5 bases; junction bases not matched to a gene: 6. CDR3 length equals 14 residues. The DNA for the CDR3 is TGTGCCAGCTCACAAAACAGGGGGCAGAACGAGCAGTACTTC. Encoded protein: CASSQNRGQNEQYF. Complete variable domain (other parts from reference TRBV18 and TRBJ2-7): NAGVMQNPRHLVRRRGQEARLRCSPMKGHSHVYWYRQLPEEGLKFMVYLQKENIIDESGMPKERFSAEFPKEGPSILRIQQVVRGDSAAYFCASSQNRGQNEQYFGPGTRLTVT.

Here the CDR3 DNA reads TGCGCCAGCAGCTTGAGAGCGGGGAATGAGCAGTTCTTC. Its translation: CASSLRAGNEQFF. The chain joins TRBV5-1 to TRBJ2-1, with 7 nucleotides matching TRBD2. The germline gives CDR1 SGHRS, CDR2 YFSETQ. J was trimmed by 7 bases and V by 1 base; bases with no gene match: 2. The CDR3 length is 13 residues.

The chain employs TRBV7-2 and TRBJ2-3, with a possible D match to TRBD1 (5 bases). The CDR3 covers 16 residues. Trimming took off 0 bases at V and 0 bases at J, with 10 bases between the two ends. CDR1 is SGHTA and CDR2 is FQGNSA in the germline V gene. The CDR3 is CASSLAGRASTDTQYF. CDR3 nucleotide sequence: TGTGCCAGCAGCTTAGCGGGCAGGGCGAGCACAGATACGCAGTATTTT.

Here the CDR3 reads CASSLAGGRVNEQFF. Written as DNA, the CDR3 is TGTGCCAGCAGCTTAGCGGGGGGTAGGGTGAATGAGCAGTTCTTC. The chain links TRBV11-3 to TRBJ2-1, with 7 positions matching TRBD2. V dropped 1 base and J dropped 7; count of bases not matched to a gene: 7. There are 15 residues in the CDR3. Per germline, CDR1 SGHNT and CDR2 YENEEA. The full variable domain, rest sourced from reference TRBV11-3 and TRBJ2-1, is EAGVVQSPRYKIIEKKQPVAFWCNPISGHNTLYWYLQNLGQGPELLIRYENEEAVDDSQLPKDRFSAERLKGVDSTLKIQPAELGDSAVYLCASSLAGGRVNEQFFGPGTRLTVL.

This chain connects TRBV7-6 to TRBJ2-2, with 7 bases matching TRBD1. Germline CDR1 reads SGHVS; CDR2 reads FNYEAQ. V was pared by 6 bases and J by 6 bases, with 4 bases of the junction left unmatched. This CDR3 is 13 amino acids long. CDR3 amino acids: CASSQQGSGELFF. The DNA of the CDR3 is TGTGCCAGCAGTCAACAGGGGTCCGGGGAGCTGTTTTTT.

J is TRBJ1-4 and V is TRBV28; TRBD1 agrees at 7 bases. The V segment lost 5 bases and the J segment 4 bases; nucleotides outside the gene matches: 4. This CDR3 is built from 14 residues. Germline-derived CDR1 and CDR2 are MDHEN and SYDVKM. CDR3 nucleotides: TGTGCCAGCAGTCTGGGACAGAGTAATGAAAAACTGTTTTTT. Translating it yields CASSLGQSNEKLFF.

V and J are TRBV5-1 and TRBJ1-6; D unresolved. The CDR3 loop spans 14 amino acids. The V end lost 7 bases, the J end lost 7 bases, and 15 bases lay between the germline ends. Germline CDR1 reads SGHRS; CDR2 reads YFSETQ. The CDR3 is CASSTDPGNSPLHF. For the CDR3, the DNA is TGCGCCAGCTCCACGGACCCGGGGAATTCACCCCTCCACTTT.

This clone appeared a single time. This chain connects TRBV5-4 to TRBJ2-3, with D possibly matching TRBD1 (6 bases). The V end lost 2 bases, the J end lost 2 bases, and 18 bases lay between the germline ends. The CDR3 covers 17 residues. Looked up from germline, CDR1 is SGHNT and CDR2 is YYREEE (reference sequence). The CDR3 sequence is CASSFRGLERHTDTQYF. DNA for the CDR3: TGTGCCAGCAGCTTCAGGGGTTTAGAGCGGCACACAGATACGCAGTATTTT.

In this sample, this clone turned up a few times. V and J are TRBV6-1 and TRBJ2-7, with a tentative D call TRBD2 (6 bases). Trimming cost V 1 base and J 2 bases, with 12 bases left between them. The CDR3 runs 15 residues. Germline loops: CDR1 MNHNS, CDR2 SASEGT. CDR3 in DNA: TGTGCCAGCAGTGAAGACCCGAGCGGGCCCTACGAGCAGTACTTC. This translates into CASSEDPSGPYEQYF.

On this clone: Mismatch with germline at one junction end may stem from a read error. The gene calls are TRBV5-4 and TRBJ2-1; weak D call: TRBD2 (5 bases). CDR3 size: 12 residues. CDR1 is SGHNT and CDR2 is YYREEE in the germline V gene (reference sequence). CDR3 amino acids: CASSQAGDEQFF. CDR3 DNA: TGCGCCAGCAGCCAAGCCGGGGATGAGCAGTTCTTC.

The chain carries TRBV30 and TRBJ2-7, with D unclear. This CDR3 contains 11 residues. Germline values: CDR1 GTSNPN, CDR2 SVGIG (reference sequence). V was cut by 1 base and J by 6 bases, with 7 bases left in between. CDR3 residues: CAWSGVSEQYF. CDR3 DNA: TGTGCCTGGAGTGGAGTTAGCGAGCAGTACTTC.

This chain links TRBV7-2 with TRBJ2-7, with D maybe TRBD2 (6 bases). V gave up 1 base and J gave up 2 bases, with 15 bases separating them. This CDR3 region has 16 residues. Germline CDR1 and CDR2: SGHTA and FQGNSA. The CDR3 spells CASSLGSGRGPYEQYF. The CDR3, as DNA: TGTGCCAGCAGCTTAGGCTCCGGGCGGGGCCCCTACGAGCAGTACTTC. Drawing the rest from reference TRBV7-2 and TRBJ2-7, the complete variable domain is GAGVSQSPSNKVTEKGKDVELRCDPISGHTALYWYRQSLGQGLEFLIYFQGNSAPDKSGLPSDRFSAERTGGSVSTLTIQRTQQEDSAVYLCASSLGSGRGPYEQYFGPGTRLTVT.

The genes are TRBV6-1 and TRBJ2-7; possible D gene TRBD1, 6 bases. Germline V gene sequence: CDR1 MNHNS, CDR2 SASEGT. Trimming took 6 bases from V and 0 from J, leaving 12 bases between them. This CDR3 comprises 14 residues. The DNA of the CDR3 is TGTGCCAGCAGGGGGACAACCAACTCCTACGAGCAGTACTTC. As protein: CASRGTTNSYEQYF.

The rearrangement joins TRBV6-6 to TRBJ2-7, with TRBD2 identical over 7 bases. The CDR3 spans 12 residues. The V gene's germline CDR1 is MNHNY and CDR2 SVGAGI (reference sequence). V lost 6 bases to trimming and J lost 7 bases; unmatched junction nucleotides: 6. CDR3 loop: CASSREAREQYF. The CDR3 region has the DNA TGTGCCAGCAGCCGGGAGGCTAGGGAGCAGTACTTC.

The rearrangement joins TRBV9 to TRBJ2-3, with 10 bases aligning to TRBD2. The CDR3 runs to 16 residues. J lost 3 bases, V lost 3 bases, and 7 bases had no gene match. Per the germline V gene, CDR1 is SGDLS and CDR2 is YYNGEE. The CDR3 DNA sequence: TGTGCCAGCAGCGAGCGGGGACTAGCGTCTACAGATACGCAGTATTTT. Translating gives CASSERGLASTDTQYF.

Many counts were recorded for this clone. This chain links TRBV29-1 with TRBJ1-2; tentatively, D is TRBD1 (5 bases). The CDR3 totals 13 residues. The V gene's germline CDR1 is SQVTM and CDR2 ANQGSEA. Trimming pared 3 bases from V and 8 bases from J, leaving 16 bases between. The CDR3 is CSVESAGNFGYTF. CDR3 sequence (DNA): TGCAGCGTTGAGTCGGCAGGGAATTTCGGCTACACCTTC.

The chain carries TRBV2 and TRBJ1-1; the D gene is possibly TRBD1 (6 bases). Germline-derived CDR1 and CDR2 are SNHLY and FYNNEI. The germline V and J ends were trimmed by 6 bases and 1 base, with 12 bases remaining between them. The CDR3 loop spans 14 amino acids. The CDR3 DNA reads as TGTGCCAGCAGACCCAGGACAGAGAACACTGAAGCTTTCTTT. Encoded protein: CASRPRTENTEAFF. The whole variable domain, remainder taken from reference TRBV2 and TRBJ1-1, is EPEVTQTPSHQVTQMGQEVILRCVPISNHLYFYWYRQILGQKVEFLVSFYNNEISEKSEIFDDQFSVERPDGSNFTLKIRSTKLEDSAMYFCASRPRTENTEAFFGQGTRLTVV.